The T cell receptor beta chain described here comes from a study of blood T cell repertoires in COVID-19. The data were produced by immunoSEQ multiplex PCR, yet TCRdb's version contains in-frame clones alone and is incomplete. The sample records 98,000 or so clones, around 83% being singletons. Germline loops: CDR1 SGDLS, CDR2 YYNGEE. V was pared by 1 base and J by 4 bases, with 11 bases between. The CDR3 is 14 amino acids. The sequenced sample consisted of peripheral blood. This rearrangement joins TRBV9 to TRBJ2-5; no definite D call. This TCR was recovered from a woman aged 80 or older with active or convalescent COVID-19. CDR3 coding DNA: TGTGCCAGCAGCGTATTTGGGCTCGGAGAGACCCAGTACTTC. Its protein is CASSVFGLGETQYF.